The 10 T cell receptor beta chains below all came from one sample that was sequenced in a study of blood T cell repertoires in COVID-19. Assay: immunoSEQ multiplex PCR; the TCRdb copy retains only in-frame clones and omits some. The sample holds fewer than 350,000 clones, roughly 93% seen once. The sample taken for sequencing was PBMCs or T cells enriched from blood (not recorded which). The receptors stem from a woman between 35 and 50 years old with acute COVID-19.

This clone has only a few counts. The germline gene is not matched at one end of the junction; a read error may be the cause. The chain has TRBV6-5 and TRBJ2-5; 15 nucleotides agree with TRBD2. The CDR3 contains 15 residues. Germline V gene data show CDR1 as MNHEY and CDR2 as SVGAGI. CDR3 DNA: TGTGCCAGCAGTCCTCCGGGACTAGCGGGGGGACCGACCAACTTC. As protein: CASSPPGLAGGPTNF.

The chain uses TRBV13 and TRBJ2-3; 7 nucleotides line up with TRBD1. The germline V gene has CDR1 PRHDT and CDR2 FYEKMQ (reference sequence). The length of the CDR3 is 15 residues. The trim removed 0 bases at V and 2 bases at J, leaving 2 bases unmatched. The CDR3 sequence: CASSLGGQLTDTQYF. In nucleotides, the CDR3 is TGTGCCAGCAGCTTAGGGGGACAGCTCACAGATACGCAGTATTTT.

The genes are TRBV7-9 and TRBJ1-2, with D hard to call. The V gene lost 2 bases and the J gene lost 4 bases, with 8 bases spanning the gap. CDR3 size: 13 residues. Germline loops: CDR1 SEHNR, CDR2 FQNEAQ (reference sequence). The CDR3 spells CASSLTISYGYTF. Written as DNA, the CDR3 is TGTGCCAGCAGCTTAACCATCAGCTATGGCTACACCTTC.

This chain joins TRBV11-2 and TRBJ2-7, with 7 bases lining up with TRBD2. Per germline, CDR1 SGHAT and CDR2 FQNNGV. V shed 1 base, J shed 5 bases, and the junction held 8 bases outside the gene matches. This CDR3 spans 15 amino acids. The CDR3 DNA sequence: TGTGCCAGCAGCTTAGCGGGAGGCCCCGTGGACGAGCAGTACTTC. This translates into CASSLAGGPVDEQYF.

The rearrangement joins TRBV28 to TRBJ1-6, with 7 bases aligning to TRBD1. Germline V lookup: CDR1 MDHEN, CDR2 SYDVKM. CDR3 length: 15 amino acids. V trimming: 6 bases; J trimming: 4 bases; junction bases outside the gene matches: 6. The CDR3: CASRDRNAYNSPLHF. In DNA, the CDR3 is TGTGCCAGCAGGGACAGGAACGCATATAATTCACCCCTCCACTTT.

The table lists this clone with a count of one. This rearrangement joins TRBV28 to TRBJ1-1; 8 nucleotides align to TRBD1. CDR3 length equals 16 residues. The ends lost 7 bases at V and 0 bases at J; junction bases unmatched: 10. Germline V gives CDR1 MDHEN, CDR2 SYDVKM. The CDR3 DNA follows: TGTGCCAGCAACCCAGGGGGCGCCGGTATGAACACTGAAGCTTTCTTT. The encoded protein is CASNPGGAGMNTEAFF.

V usage is TRBV15 and J usage is TRBJ2-3; 13 nucleotides align to TRBD2. The CDR3 totals 16 residues. With 3 bases clipped from V and 2 bases from J, the junction kept 2 bases outside the gene matches. Germline V gene lookup returns CDR1 LNHNV and CDR2 YYDKDF (reference sequence). The CDR3 loop reads CATSRGLAGITDTQYF. CDR3 DNA sequence: TGTGCCACCAGCAGGGGACTAGCGGGAATCACAGATACGCAGTATTTT.

The chain has TRBV5-1 and TRBJ1-1, with 7 positions matching TRBD1. Germline CDR1 is SGHRS and CDR2 is YFSETQ. There are 14 residues in the CDR3. Germline trimming cut 2 bases from V and 1 base from J; bases unmatched to any gene: 2. The CDR3 DNA reads as TGCGCCAGCAGCTTAGACAGGGCGAACACTGAAGCTTTCTTT. The encoded protein is CASSLDRANTEAFF.

The chain uses TRBV3-1 (or the pseudogene TRBV3-2) and TRBJ2-7, with D maybe TRBD2 (7 bases). Germline-derived CDR1 and CDR2 are LGHDT and YNNKEL (reference sequence). This CDR3 has 15 residues. V was shortened by 4 bases and J by 6 bases, with 19 bases between the two germline ends. CDR3 protein: CASSPPSGGRGEQYF. The CDR3 DNA reads as TGTGCCAGCAGCCCTCCCTCGGGGGGCCGGGGCGAGCAGTACTTC.

V and J are TRBV19 and TRBJ1-3; D may be TRBD1 (6 bases). In germline, CDR1 is LNHDA, CDR2 SQIVND (reference sequence). Trimming stripped 5 bases from V and 2 bases from J, with 16 bases between. The CDR3 is made up of 16 amino acids. CDR3: CASSQLPDSTGNTIYF. The CDR3 DNA is TGTGCCAGTAGTCAACTTCCGGACAGCACTGGAAACACCATATATTTT.